This T cell receptor (beta chain) derives from a study of cytomegalovirus exposure and HLA in healthy donors (dated by TCRdb to the late 2010s). Notes on the research overall: An earlier analysis of approximately 640 of the donors reported approximately 300 Gb of sequence data and approximately 110 million unique TCR beta sequences from 150 million to 200 million T cells. An early release covering 550 to 700 HLA-typed donors comprised about 320 gigabases of sequencing data and tens of millions of unique TCR sequences. Of the roughly 410 genotyped donors, 65% to 90% were placed in the genetic ancestry cluster associated with self-reported Caucasian donors. The study aimed to test whether signatures of past pathogen exposure could be identified by cataloging public T cell receptors. The T cell repertoires of several hundred subjects were profiled by immunosequencing and related to cytomegalovirus serostatus. Along with the roughly 670-subject first cohort, a separate validation cohort of 120 different subjects was used. The study combined high-throughput TCR immunosequencing, statistical association of individual TCRs with disease status, and machine learning to predict cytomegalovirus infection status. A later analysis re-examined previously published TCR beta repertoires from more than 600 donors and added high-resolution HLA genotyping to investigate patterns of TCR occurrence. Rather than using new phenotypic data, the later analysis identified candidate immune exposures from TCR beta sequences and from how often those sequences occurred across donors. An earlier analysis of fewer than 700 of the donors applied high-throughput TCR beta sequencing to assess whether each TCR beta V gene segment acted as functional or pseudogenic. Donor age, sex, ethnicity and CMV serostatus were compiled together with the repertoire data. Genome-wide SNP genotypes for about 60% of the 666 donors were used in a later genetic analysis, which treated that subset as a discovery cohort. Every repertoire in the discovery cohort had been generated on one and the same sequencing platform. HLA typing included class I and class II loci at four-digit resolution. The number of donors typed differed by locus, with 629-630 for A, B, C, DRB1 and DQB1, 522 for DQA1, over 600 for DPA1, and around 430 for DPB1. Roughly five DR-DQ haplotypes were handled as single units for association and clustering because linkage in the cohort was strong. Across 300 to 500 genotyped donors of the cohort, an average of roughly 230,000 unique TCR beta nucleotide sequences per donor were sequenced, and roughly 20% of those sequences were non-productive.

Points the paper makes about the study in general: Three of the identified cytomegalovirus-associated TCR beta chains were confirmed in vitro to be specific for cytomegalovirus antigens. In this cohort, only TCR beta chains were sequenced, and detectable features were limited by the absence of alpha or paired-chain data. Because HLA typing was missing for some donors at each locus, association tests included only the typed subset. The authors suggested that the approach could potentially be extended to other disease states and immunological phenotypes. In both the original and validation cohorts, the classifier was reported to diagnose cytomegalovirus status with high specificity and sensitivity. Across donors, most TCR sequences were observed very rarely, whereas some public TCRs were present in many individuals. At a false discovery rate of 0.05, a later analysis linked around 15,000 TCR beta sequences to specific HLA alleles. In a later analysis, HLA-associated TCR beta chains showed more clonal expansion and lower generation probabilities than non-associated chains that were equally common. Most CMV-associated TCR beta chains appeared to be HLA-restricted in a later analysis, and the HLA associations seemed to be driven largely by CMV exposure. Linkage disequilibrium might explain the correlated functional status among segregating V segments, but an unknown experimental factor could not be ruled out. The 87-base-pair reads could not distinguish some IMGT-functional V segments, including TRBV6-2 and TRBV6-3, so those segments were excluded. Broadly in line with IMGT annotations, most TCR beta V segments showed up in productive rearrangements about 87% or about 30% of the time in an earlier analysis of several hundred of the donors. Compared with the approximately 670-donor mean, donors in an Asian-associated ancestry cluster had fewer N-insertions in productive TCRs, according to a later genetic analysis. Roughly uniform sequencing depth across donors was assumed in presence/absence analyses, although this assumption may not hold. For the cohort, immune exposure information was limited to CMV serostatus. Strong co-occurrence of HLA alleles, especially DR and DQ, made assigning TCR associations to individual alleles difficult. A later analysis reported that several top co-occurrence clusters appeared linked to parvovirus B19, influenza, CMV and Epstein-Barr virus. A total of roughly 160 TCR beta chains were listed by the study as associated with cytomegalovirus. The sequencing pipeline was judged likely to have produced a cluster of highly shared sequence variants as a technical artifact. A later analysis found that TCR association rates varied across HLA loci, with DRB1 alleles showing the most associated TCRs and HLA-C alleles the fewest. A further reported finding was that TCR beta sequences accurately predicted the HLA-A and HLA-B alleles for most subjects in the first cohort. V-gene and J-gene trimming of TCR beta chains was associated with a missense DCLRE1C variant in a later genetic analysis, and the association was replicated in an independent cohort. About 17 rarely observed V segments, including chromosome 9 orphons, were excluded from the earlier analysis of some 590 of the donors because counts were too low.

The library was built by means of the immunoSEQ multiplex PCR assay. The multiplex PCR relied on a mix of 60 forward primers for TCR Vbeta segments and 13 reverse primers for TCR Jbeta segments. Amplification of the CDR3 region of rearranged TCR beta genes was performed with a multiplex PCR assay on genomic DNA. On the Illumina HiSeq System, the amplified TCR beta libraries were sequenced as 87-base-pair reads. In the original analysis: Across the 670 or so repertoires, a later analysis counted 80 million or so unique TCR beta chains, around 11 million of which were shared by at least two donors. Raw reads were error-corrected and collapsed into unique sequences by a nearest-neighbor algorithm in which closely related sequences were merged to remove PCR and sequencing errors. Alignment of CDR3 sequences to IMGT reference sequences was used to assign V, D and J gene segments. For a sequence to be retained, a match of at least six nucleotides was required to both a V gene segment and a J gene segment. Rearrangements were classified as productive when the CDR3 lacked stop codons and remained in frame with V and J, and all other rearrangements were classified as non-productive. CDR3 was defined according to IMGT convention as the region running from the second conserved V-encoded cysteine to the conserved J-encoded phenylalanine. The earlier analysis of about 560 of the donors excluded any sequence lacking an unambiguous match to a single V gene segment. In an earlier analysis of a few hundred of the donors, V segments were called functional above 56.7% productive rearrangements and were called segregating when the between-donor standard deviation exceeded 5%. A statistical classification framework was built to diagnose cytomegalovirus status from the catalog of TCR beta chain sequences. In a later analysis, TCR nucleotide sequences were compared against IMGT/GENE-DB human TR gene sequences so that V and J genes could be assigned. A later analysis assigned CDR3 sequences and most-parsimonious VDJ recombination scenarios with the TCRdist pipeline. A later analysis defined each TCR beta chain by its CDR3 amino acid sequence plus V-gene family, and excluded reads lacking a unique V-gene family. To address suspected cross-contamination and a sequencing artifact, a later analysis removed 450 to 700 highly shared, low-generation-probability nucleotide sequences. In a later analysis, a clonal expansion index for each public chain was calculated from normalized within-repertoire ranks of inferred template counts. A later analysis computed generation probabilities with a VDJ recombination model fitted to out-of-frame rearrangements, and checked the results against IGoR. In a later analysis, TCR-TCR, TCR-HLA and TCR-CMV co-occurrence was scored with hypergeometric tests, and a repertoire-size bias correction was applied to TCR pairs. In a later analysis, false discovery rates were estimated by permuting HLA or CMV assignments 20 times. A later analysis grouped co-occurring TCRs with DBSCAN, adding TCRdist sequence similarity when clustering within HLA-allele-positive subsets. Repertoires with fewer than 30,000 or more than 120,000 public chains were left out of co-occurrence clustering, as were several repertoires with anomalous nucleotide sharing. TCRdb mirrors the immuneACCESS table, restricted to in-frame sequences. Some clones are absent from its copies; in checked studies, under half trace to an unresolved V gene, and the reason for the others is unknown. V, J and clone size were drawn from that table, and D and trimming were deduced from the DNA. This sample is represented by under 200,000 clones; approximately 80% of them were singletons. The ten largest clones capture 8.5% of the sample.

In total, roughly 670 healthy bone marrow donors made up the cohort. Cohort members were all nominally healthy when sampled, although unrecorded immune exposures were likely present. The donor tested CMV seropositive, placing the donor among the 290 or so seropositive members of the cohort. A peripheral blood sample was provided by each donor, and peripheral blood mononuclear cells were used for TCR beta sequencing. Genomic DNA extraction from the blood cell samples was performed with the Qiagen DNeasy Blood Extraction Kit. Comments on this clone: Its antigen specificity is not known. One base away there is no much larger clone; base qualities are not given.

At the junction V is shortened by 3 bases and J by 4 bases, with 13 bases in between. CDR3 length: 15 amino acids, cysteine to phenylalanine. The sequence is cut down to CDR3 DNA, 45 bases in frame from base 1. CDR1 and CDR2 are read off the germline V gene as SGHVS and FNYEAQ. This TCR was sampled from a male donor in good health and CMV-seropositive. The sequenced material came from PBMCs. The rearranged segments are TRBV7-6 and TRBJ1-3; the D gene remains uncertain. In nucleotides, the sequence is TGTGCCAGCAGCTTTGGGGAGGAAGGAGGAAACACCATATATTTT. It specifies CASSFGEEGGNTIYF. Extended through the reference TRBV7-6 and TRBJ1-3 proteins, this CDR3 yields the full variable domain: GAGVSQSPRYKVTKRGQDVALRCDPISGHVSLYWYRQALGQGPEFLTYFNYEAQQDKSGLPNDRFSAERPEGSISTLTIQRTEQRDSAMYRCASSFGEEGGNTIYFGEGSWLTVV.